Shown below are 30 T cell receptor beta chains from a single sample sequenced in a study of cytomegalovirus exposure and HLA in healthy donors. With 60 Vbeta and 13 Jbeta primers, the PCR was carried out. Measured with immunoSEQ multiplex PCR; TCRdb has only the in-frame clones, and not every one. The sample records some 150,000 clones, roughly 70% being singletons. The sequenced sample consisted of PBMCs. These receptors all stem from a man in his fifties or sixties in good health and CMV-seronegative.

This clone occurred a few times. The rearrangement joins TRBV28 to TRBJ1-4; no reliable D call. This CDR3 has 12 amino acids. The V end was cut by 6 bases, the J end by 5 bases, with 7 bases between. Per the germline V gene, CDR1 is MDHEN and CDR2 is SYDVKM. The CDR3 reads CASSLLNEKLFF. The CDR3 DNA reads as TGTGCCAGCAGCCTACTCAATGAAAAACTGTTTTTT.

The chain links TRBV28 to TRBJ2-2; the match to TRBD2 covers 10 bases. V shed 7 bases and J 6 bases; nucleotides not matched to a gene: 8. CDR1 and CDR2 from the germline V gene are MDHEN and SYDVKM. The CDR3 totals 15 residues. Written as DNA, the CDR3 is TGTGCCAGCAAACGGAGCGGGAGGGCCTCCGGGGAGCTGTTTTTT. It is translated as CASKRSGRASGELFF.

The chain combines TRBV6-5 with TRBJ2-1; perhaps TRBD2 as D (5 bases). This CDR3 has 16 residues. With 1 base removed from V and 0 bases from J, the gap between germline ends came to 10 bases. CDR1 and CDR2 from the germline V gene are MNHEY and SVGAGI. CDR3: CASSYWTSSSYNEQFF. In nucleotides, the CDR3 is TGTGCCAGCAGTTACTGGACTTCCAGCTCCTACAATGAGCAGTTCTTC.

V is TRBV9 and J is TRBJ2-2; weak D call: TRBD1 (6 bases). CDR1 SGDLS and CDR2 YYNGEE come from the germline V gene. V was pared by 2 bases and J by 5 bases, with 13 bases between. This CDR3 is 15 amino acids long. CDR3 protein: CASSVRERGTGELFF. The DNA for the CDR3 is TGTGCCAGCAGCGTCCGGGAAAGGGGGACCGGGGAGCTGTTTTTT.

The CDR3, as DNA: TGCGCCACCTCCAAGGGACAGAGAGGGGAGACCCAGTACTTC. Its translation: CATSKGQRGETQYF. V usage is TRBV10-1 and J usage is TRBJ2-5; 7 bases map to TRBD1. This CDR3 region has 14 residues. Germline CDR1 and CDR2: WNHNN and SYGVQD (reference sequence). V lost 10 bases and J lost 5; bases outside the gene matches: 13.

This CDR3 reads CASTGGAESYNSPLHF. DNA for the CDR3: TGTGCCAGCACTGGGGGGGCAGAGTCCTATAATTCACCCCTCCACTTT. The chain uses TRBV6-6 and TRBJ1-6; perhaps TRBD1 as D (6 bases). The CDR3 extends over 16 amino acids. V lost 7 bases, J lost 1 base, and 14 bases lay in between. Germline CDR1 reads MNHNY; CDR2 reads SVGAGI (reference sequence).

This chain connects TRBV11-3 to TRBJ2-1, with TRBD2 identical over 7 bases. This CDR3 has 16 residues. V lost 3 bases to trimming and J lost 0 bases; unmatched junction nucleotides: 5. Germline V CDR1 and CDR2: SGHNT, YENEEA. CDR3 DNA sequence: TGTGCCAGCAGCTTTACTAGCGTAAGCTCCTACAATGAGCAGTTCTTC. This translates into CASSFTSVSSYNEQFF.

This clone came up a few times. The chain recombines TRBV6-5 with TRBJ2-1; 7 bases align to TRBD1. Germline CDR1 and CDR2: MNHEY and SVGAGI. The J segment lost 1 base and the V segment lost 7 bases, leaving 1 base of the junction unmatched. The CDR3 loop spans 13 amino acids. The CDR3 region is CASTQGSYNEQFF. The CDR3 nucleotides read TGTGCCAGCACACAGGGGTCCTACAATGAGCAGTTCTTC.

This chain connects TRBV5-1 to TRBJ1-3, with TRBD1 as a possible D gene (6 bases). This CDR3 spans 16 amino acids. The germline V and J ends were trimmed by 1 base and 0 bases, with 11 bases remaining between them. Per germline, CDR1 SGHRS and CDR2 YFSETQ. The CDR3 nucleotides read TGCGCCAGCAGCTTGACAGGGACCAGCTCTGGAAACACCATATATTTT. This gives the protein CASSLTGTSSGNTIYF. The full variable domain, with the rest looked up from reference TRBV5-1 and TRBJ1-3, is KAGVTQTPRYLIKTRGQQVTLSCSPISGHRSVSWYQQTPGQGLQFLFEYFSETQRNKGNFPGRFSGRQFSNSRSEMNVSTLELGDSALYLCASSLTGTSSGNTIYFGEGSWLTVV.

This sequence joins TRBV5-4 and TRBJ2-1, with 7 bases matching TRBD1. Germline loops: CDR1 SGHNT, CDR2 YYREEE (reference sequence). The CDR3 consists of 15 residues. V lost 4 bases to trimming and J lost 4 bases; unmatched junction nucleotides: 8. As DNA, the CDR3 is TGTGCCAGCAGCCTCCGGGACAGTTTTTACAATGAGCAGTTCTTC. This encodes CASSLRDSFYNEQFF.

This CDR3 is CASKKGQGGEKLFF. CDR3 DNA: TGTGCCAGCAAAAAGGGACAGGGAGGTGAAAAACTGTTTTTT. The chain employs TRBV2 and TRBJ1-4; 9 bases match TRBD1. V shed 7 bases, J shed 7 bases, and the junction held 7 bases outside the gene matches. In germline, CDR1 is SNHLY, CDR2 FYNNEI. The CDR3 consists of 14 residues.

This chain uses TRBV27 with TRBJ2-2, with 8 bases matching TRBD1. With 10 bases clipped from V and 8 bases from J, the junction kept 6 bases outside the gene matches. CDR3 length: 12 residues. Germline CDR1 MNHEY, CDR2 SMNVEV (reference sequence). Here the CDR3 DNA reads TGTGCCACCAAGACAGGGGTTGGGGAGCTGTTTTTT. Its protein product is CATKTGVGELFF.

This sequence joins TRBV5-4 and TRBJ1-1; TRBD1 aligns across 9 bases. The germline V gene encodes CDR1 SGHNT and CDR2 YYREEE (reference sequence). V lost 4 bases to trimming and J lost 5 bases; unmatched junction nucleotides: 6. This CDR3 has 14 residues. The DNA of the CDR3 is TGTGCCAGCAGCCCCCGGGACAGGGAGACTGAAGCTTTCTTT. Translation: CASSPRDRETEAFF. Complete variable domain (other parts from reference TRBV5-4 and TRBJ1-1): ETGVTQSPTHLIKTRGQQVTLRCSSQSGHNTVSWYQQALGQGPQFIFQYYREEENGRGNFPPRFSGLQFPNYSSELNVNALELDDSALYLCASSPRDRETEAFFGQGTRLTVV.

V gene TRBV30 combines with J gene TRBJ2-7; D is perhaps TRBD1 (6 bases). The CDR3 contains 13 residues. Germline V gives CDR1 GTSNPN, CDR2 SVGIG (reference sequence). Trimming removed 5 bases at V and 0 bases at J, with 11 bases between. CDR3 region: CAWRQGSSYEQYF. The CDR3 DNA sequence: TGTGCCTGGCGCCAGGGGAGCTCCTACGAGCAGTACTTC.

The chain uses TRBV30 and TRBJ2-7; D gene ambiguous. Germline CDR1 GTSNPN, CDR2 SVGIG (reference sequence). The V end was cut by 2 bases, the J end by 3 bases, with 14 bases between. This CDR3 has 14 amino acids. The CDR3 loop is CAWSSKQSFYEQYF. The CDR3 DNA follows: TGTGCCTGGAGTTCCAAACAGAGCTTCTACGAGCAGTACTTC.

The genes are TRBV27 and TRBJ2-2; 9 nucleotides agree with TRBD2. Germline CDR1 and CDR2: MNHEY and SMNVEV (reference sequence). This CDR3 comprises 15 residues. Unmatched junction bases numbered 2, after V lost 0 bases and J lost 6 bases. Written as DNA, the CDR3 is TGTGCCAGCAGTTTATCCTGGACTAGCGCCGGGGAGCTGTTTTTT. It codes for CASSLSWTSAGELFF.

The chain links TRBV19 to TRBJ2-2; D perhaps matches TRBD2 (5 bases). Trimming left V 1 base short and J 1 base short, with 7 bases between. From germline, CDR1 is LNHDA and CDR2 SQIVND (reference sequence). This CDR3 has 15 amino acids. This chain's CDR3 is CASSIGGLNTGELFF. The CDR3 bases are TGTGCCAGTAGTATAGGCGGGTTGAACACCGGGGAGCTGTTTTTT.

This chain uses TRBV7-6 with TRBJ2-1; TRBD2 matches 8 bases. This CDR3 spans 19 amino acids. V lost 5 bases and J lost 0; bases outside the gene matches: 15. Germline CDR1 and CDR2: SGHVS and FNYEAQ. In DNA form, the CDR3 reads TGTGCCAGCAGCGCGACTAGCGAGCCAGCCTGGAGCTCCTACAATGAGCAGTTCTTC. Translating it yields CASSATSEPAWSSYNEQFF.

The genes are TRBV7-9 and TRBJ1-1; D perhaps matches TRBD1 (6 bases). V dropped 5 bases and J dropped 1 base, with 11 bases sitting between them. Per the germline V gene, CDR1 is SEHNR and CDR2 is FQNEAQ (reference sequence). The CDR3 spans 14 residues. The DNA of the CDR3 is TGTGCCAGCAGCGGGGGCAGGGGGAACACTGAAGCTTTCTTT. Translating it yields CASSGGRGNTEAFF.

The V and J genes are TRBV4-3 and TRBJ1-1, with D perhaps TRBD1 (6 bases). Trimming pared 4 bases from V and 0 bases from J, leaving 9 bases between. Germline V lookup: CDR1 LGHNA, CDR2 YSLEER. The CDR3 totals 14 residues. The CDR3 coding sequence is TGCGCCAGCAGCCTAAACAGGGTGAACACTGAAGCTTTCTTT. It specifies CASSLNRVNTEAFF.

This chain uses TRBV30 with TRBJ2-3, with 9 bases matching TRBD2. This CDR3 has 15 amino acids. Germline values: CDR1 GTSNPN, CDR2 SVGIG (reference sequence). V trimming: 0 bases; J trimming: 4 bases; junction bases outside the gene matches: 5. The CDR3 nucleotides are TGTGCCTGGAGTGTACGCGGGAGGGCGGCAGATACGCAGTATTTT. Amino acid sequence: CAWSVRGRAADTQYF.

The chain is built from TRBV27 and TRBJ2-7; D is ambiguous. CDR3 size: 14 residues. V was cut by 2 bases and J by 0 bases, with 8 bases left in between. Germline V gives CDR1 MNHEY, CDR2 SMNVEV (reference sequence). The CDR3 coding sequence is TGTGCCAGCAGTTTAGAGAGGAGCTCCTACGAGCAGTACTTC. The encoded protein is CASSLERSSYEQYF.

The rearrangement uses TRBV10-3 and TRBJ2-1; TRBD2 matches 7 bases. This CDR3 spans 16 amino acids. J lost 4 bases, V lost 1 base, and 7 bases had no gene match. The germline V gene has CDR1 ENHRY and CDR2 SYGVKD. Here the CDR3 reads CAISEFQASGYNEQFF. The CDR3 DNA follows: TGTGCCATCAGTGAGTTCCAGGCTAGCGGTTACAATGAGCAGTTCTTC.

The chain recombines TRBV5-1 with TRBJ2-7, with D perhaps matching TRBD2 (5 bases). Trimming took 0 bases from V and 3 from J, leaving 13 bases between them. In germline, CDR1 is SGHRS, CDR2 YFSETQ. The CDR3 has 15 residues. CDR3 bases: TGCGCCAGCAGCTTGGCCAGCTCGGGAATCTACGAGCAGTACTTC. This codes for CASSLASSGIYEQYF.

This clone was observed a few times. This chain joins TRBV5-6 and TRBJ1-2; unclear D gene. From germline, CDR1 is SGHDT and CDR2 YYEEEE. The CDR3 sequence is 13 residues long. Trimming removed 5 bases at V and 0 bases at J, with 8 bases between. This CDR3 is CASRVAPNYGYTF. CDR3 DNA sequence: TGTGCCAGCAGAGTCGCGCCTAACTATGGCTACACCTTC. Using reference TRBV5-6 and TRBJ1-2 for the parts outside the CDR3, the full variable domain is DAGVTQSPTHLIKTRGQQVTLRCSPKSGHDTVSWYQQALGQGPQFIFQYYEEEERQRGNFPDRFSGHQFPNYSSELNVNALLLGDSALYLCASRVAPNYGYTFGSGTRLTVV.

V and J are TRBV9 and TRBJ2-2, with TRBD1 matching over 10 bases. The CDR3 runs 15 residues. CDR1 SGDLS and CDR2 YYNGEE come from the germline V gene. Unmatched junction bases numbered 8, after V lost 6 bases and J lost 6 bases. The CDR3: CASKGTGAVAGELFF. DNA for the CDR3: TGTGCCAGCAAGGGGACAGGGGCCGTAGCCGGGGAGCTGTTTTTT.

The CDR3 DNA follows: TGTGCCAGCAGTTTAATGGGGACAGACAATGAGCAGTTCTTC. It yields the protein CASSLMGTDNEQFF. The rearrangement joins TRBV7-9 to TRBJ2-1, with 7 bases that match TRBD1. This CDR3 is built from 14 residues. The trim removed 6 bases at V and 5 bases at J, leaving 7 bases unmatched. Germline loops: CDR1 SEHNR, CDR2 FQNEAQ (reference sequence).

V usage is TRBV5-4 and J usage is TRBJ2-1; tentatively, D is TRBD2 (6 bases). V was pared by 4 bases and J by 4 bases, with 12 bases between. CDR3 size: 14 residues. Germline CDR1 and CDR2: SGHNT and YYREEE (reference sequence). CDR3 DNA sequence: TGTGCCAGCAGCACGGGACTCCTTTACAATGAGCAGTTCTTC. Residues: CASSTGLLYNEQFF.

The CDR3 sequence is CATSPGERDRGMEKLFF. CDR3 bases: TGTGCCACCAGCCCCGGAGAGCGGGACAGGGGTATGGAAAAACTGTTTTTT. The chain joins TRBV15 to TRBJ1-4, with 10 bases identical to TRBD1. The V gene end was trimmed by 5 bases and the J gene end by 8 bases; junction bases not matched to a gene: 14. The CDR3 extends over 17 amino acids. CDR1 and CDR2 from the germline V gene are LNHNV and YYDKDF (reference sequence).

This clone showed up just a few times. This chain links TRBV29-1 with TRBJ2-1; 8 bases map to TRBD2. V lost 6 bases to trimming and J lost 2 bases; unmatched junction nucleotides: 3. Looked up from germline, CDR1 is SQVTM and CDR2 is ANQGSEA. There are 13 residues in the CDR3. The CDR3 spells CSVVGLAYNEQFF. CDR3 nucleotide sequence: TGCAGCGTCGTGGGACTAGCCTACAATGAGCAGTTCTTC.